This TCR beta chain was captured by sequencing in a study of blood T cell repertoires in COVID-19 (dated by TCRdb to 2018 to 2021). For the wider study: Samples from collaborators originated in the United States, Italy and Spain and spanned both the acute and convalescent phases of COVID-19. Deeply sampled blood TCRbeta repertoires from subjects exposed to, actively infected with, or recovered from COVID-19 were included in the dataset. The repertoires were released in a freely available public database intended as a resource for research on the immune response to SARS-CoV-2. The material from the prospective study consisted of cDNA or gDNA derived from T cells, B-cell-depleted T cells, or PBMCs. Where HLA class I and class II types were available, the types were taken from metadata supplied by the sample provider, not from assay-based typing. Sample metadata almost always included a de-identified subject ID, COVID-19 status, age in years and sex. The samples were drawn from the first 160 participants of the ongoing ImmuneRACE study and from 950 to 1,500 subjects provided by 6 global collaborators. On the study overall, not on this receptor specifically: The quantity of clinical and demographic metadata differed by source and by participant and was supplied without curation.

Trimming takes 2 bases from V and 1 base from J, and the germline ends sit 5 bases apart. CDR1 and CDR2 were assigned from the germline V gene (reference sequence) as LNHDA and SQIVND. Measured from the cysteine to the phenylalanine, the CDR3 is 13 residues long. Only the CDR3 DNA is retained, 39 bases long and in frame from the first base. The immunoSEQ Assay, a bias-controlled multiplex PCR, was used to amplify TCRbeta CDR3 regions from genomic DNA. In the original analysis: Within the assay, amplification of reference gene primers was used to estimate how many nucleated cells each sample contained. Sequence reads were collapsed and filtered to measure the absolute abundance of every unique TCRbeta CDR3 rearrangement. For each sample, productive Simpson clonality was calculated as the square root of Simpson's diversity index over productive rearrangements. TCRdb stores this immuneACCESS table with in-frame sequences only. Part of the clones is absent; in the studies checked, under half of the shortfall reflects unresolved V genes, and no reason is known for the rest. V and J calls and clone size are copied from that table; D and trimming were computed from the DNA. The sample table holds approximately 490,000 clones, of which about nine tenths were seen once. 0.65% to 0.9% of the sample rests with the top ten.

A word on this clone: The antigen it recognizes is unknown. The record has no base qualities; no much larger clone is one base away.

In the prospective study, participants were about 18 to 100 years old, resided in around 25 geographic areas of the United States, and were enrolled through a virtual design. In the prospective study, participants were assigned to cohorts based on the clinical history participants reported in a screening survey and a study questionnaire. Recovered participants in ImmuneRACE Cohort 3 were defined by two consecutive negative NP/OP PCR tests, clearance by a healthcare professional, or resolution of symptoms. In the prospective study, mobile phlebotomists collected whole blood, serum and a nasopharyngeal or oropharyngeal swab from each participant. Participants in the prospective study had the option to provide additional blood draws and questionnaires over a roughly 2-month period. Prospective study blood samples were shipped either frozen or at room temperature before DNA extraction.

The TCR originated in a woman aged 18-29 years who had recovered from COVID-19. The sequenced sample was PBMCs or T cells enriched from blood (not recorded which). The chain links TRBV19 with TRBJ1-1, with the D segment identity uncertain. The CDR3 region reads CASSINKNTEAFF. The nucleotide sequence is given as TGTGCCAGTAGTATAAACAAGAACACTGAAGCTTTCTTT.